This T cell receptor (beta chain) was sequenced for a study of blood T cell repertoires in COVID-19. Study details: Italy, Spain and the United States were the sources of the convalescent and acute COVID-19 samples. Nucleic acid was either cDNA or gDNA, and it came from T cells, B-cell-depleted T cells, or PBMCs.

How the authors handled the data: It was from reference gene primer amplification that nucleated cell counts were estimated. Produced via immunoSEQ multiplex PCR; TCRdb's table is partial and in-frame only. The V and J calls and clone size come from that table; D and trimming were worked out from the DNA. This table holds approximately 77,000 clones, more than 70% found once. Germline CDR1 MNHNY, CDR2 SVGAGI (reference sequence). CDR3 length: 12 residues. The V gene lost 7 bases and the J gene lost 4 bases, with 11 bases spanning the gap. This clone has a single count. The chain joins TRBV6-6 to TRBJ2-7, with D perhaps TRBD2 (6 bases). Sequencing was done on a sample of peripheral blood. This TCR was sampled from a woman of 80 years or more with acute or convalescent COVID-19. This chain's CDR3 is CASNSGRYEQYF. In nucleotides, the CDR3 is TGTGCCAGCAATAGCGGAAGGTACGAGCAGTACTTC.